One sample yielded the 13 T cell receptor beta chains listed below, sequenced in a study of cytomegalovirus exposure and HLA in healthy donors. Amplification used 60 Vbeta primers and 13 Jbeta primers. Only in-frame clones appear in the TCRdb table, and some are missing; sequencing was by immunoSEQ multiplex PCR. The sample consists of 100,000 to 150,000 clones, over 15% of them appearing once. Sequences were obtained from PBMCs. These receptors were collected from a female donor in good health and CMV-seropositive.

This clone has a handful of counts. The V and J genes are TRBV5-1 and TRBJ1-6, with D hard to call. The length of the CDR3 is 14 residues. The V end lost 2 bases, the J end lost 7 bases, and 10 bases lay between the germline ends. Germline V gene lookup returns CDR1 SGHRS and CDR2 YFSETQ. This chain's CDR3 is CASSFLGGNSPLHF. CDR3 bases: TGCGCCAGCAGCTTTTTGGGAGGGAATTCACCCCTCCACTTT.

The V call is TRBV10-3, the J call TRBJ1-1, with D unclear. The V and J ends lost 4 bases and 3 bases respectively, with 9 bases between them. The CDR3 contains 13 residues. In germline, CDR1 is ENHRY, CDR2 SYGVKD. The CDR3 DNA is TGTGCCATCAGTGGTGAGATATACACTGAAGCTTTCTTT. Protein product: CAISGEIYTEAFF.

The genes are TRBV4-3 and TRBJ2-3; D is unclear. The CDR3 loop spans 14 amino acids. The V gene lost 5 bases and the J gene lost 1 base, with 10 bases spanning the gap. The germline V gene has CDR1 LGHNA and CDR2 YSLEER. CDR3 bases: TGCGCCAGCAGCAGAGGCCCGGGCACAGATACGCAGTATTTT. The encoded protein is CASSRGPGTDTQYF.

The gene calls are TRBV10-1 and TRBJ2-3; 11 bases fit TRBD2. The V gene end was trimmed by 5 bases and the J gene end by 2 bases; junction bases not matched to a gene: 15. This CDR3 spans 19 amino acids. CDR1 and CDR2 (germline): WNHNN, SYGVQD (reference sequence). The CDR3 is CASSHILAGGPGATDTQYF. The CDR3 DNA sequence: TGCGCCAGCAGTCACATCCTAGCGGGAGGTCCTGGGGCCACAGATACGCAGTATTTT.

The chain links TRBV4-2 to TRBJ2-3, with TRBD1 identical over 7 bases. Looked up from germline, CDR1 is LGHNA and CDR2 is YNFKEQ. V lost 4 bases to trimming and J lost 0 bases; unmatched junction nucleotides: 7. This CDR3 comprises 16 residues. CDR3 sequence reads: CASSPRDRLSTDTQYF. CDR3 nucleotide sequence: TGTGCCAGCAGCCCCCGGGACAGACTTAGCACAGATACGCAGTATTTT.

This clone was recorded a few times. V gene TRBV2 combines with J gene TRBJ1-1; D remains ambiguous. V was pared by 8 bases and J by 3 bases, with 13 bases between. Germline V gene lookup returns CDR1 SNHLY and CDR2 FYNNEI. The CDR3 extends over 13 amino acids. CDR3 nucleotide sequence: TGTGCCAGCGGCAGAAACCCTTACACTGAAGCTTTCTTT. Translated: CASGRNPYTEAFF.

This clone was seen a handful of times. J is TRBJ2-7 and V is TRBV18; the D is unclear. V shed 1 base and J shed 2 bases, with 6 bases lying between them. Germline V lookup: CDR1 KGHSH, CDR2 LQKENI. The CDR3 consists of 13 residues. The CDR3 region is CASSPQYTYEQYF. CDR3 coding DNA: TGTGCCAGCTCACCACAATATACCTACGAGCAGTACTTC.

V gene TRBV5-4 combines with J gene TRBJ2-1, with 11 bases matching TRBD2. This CDR3 is 15 amino acids long. Trimming cost V 7 bases and J 6 bases; bases outside gene matches: 9. Germline assignment: CDR1 SGHNT and CDR2 YYREEE (reference sequence). CDR3 sequence: CASHSGLAGFNEQFF. The CDR3, as DNA: TGTGCCAGCCACTCCGGACTAGCGGGTTTCAATGAGCAGTTCTTC.

This clone appeared a few times. The rearrangement links TRBV9 to TRBJ2-1, with TRBD2 matching over 13 bases. CDR1 is SGDLS, CDR2 YYNGEE, per germline. The CDR3 is 16 amino acids. The V segment lost 3 bases and the J segment 1 base; nucleotides outside the gene matches: 1. Here the CDR3 reads CASSATSGRSYNEQFF. The CDR3 nucleotides read TGTGCCAGCAGCGCGACTAGCGGGAGGTCCTACAATGAGCAGTTCTTC.

This clone showed up just a few times. The chain is built from TRBV5-6 and TRBJ2-7, with TRBD2 as a possible D gene (6 bases). Trimming shortened V by 0 bases and J by 5 bases, and 9 bases separated the two germline ends. CDR3 length: 13 residues. Germline V CDR1 and CDR2: SGHDT, YYEEEE. The CDR3 reads CASSLELANEQYF. As DNA, the CDR3 is TGTGCCAGCAGCTTGGAACTAGCAAACGAGCAGTACTTC.

The sample holds a few counts of this clone. This chain joins TRBV30 and TRBJ1-3, with unresolved D. Germline CDR1 is GTSNPN and CDR2 is SVGIG (reference sequence). V shed 0 bases and J shed 4 bases, with 7 bases lying between them. This CDR3 is 13 amino acids long. For the CDR3, the DNA is TGTGCCTGGAGTGTACGAGGGGGAAACACCATATATTTT. Translating it yields CAWSVRGGNTIYF.

This clone has more than one count but fewer than ten. This chain joins TRBV6-5 and TRBJ2-7, with D unresolved. V lost 3 bases, J lost 4 bases, and 13 bases lay in between. Germline V lookup: CDR1 MNHEY, CDR2 SVGAGI. This CDR3 contains 14 residues. The CDR3 spells CASSYTSGSYEQYF. Here the CDR3 DNA reads TGTGCCAGCAGTTATACAAGTGGTTCGTACGAGCAGTACTTC.

As concerns this clone: Other DNA variants within this sample encode the same CDR3. The rearrangement joins TRBV27 to TRBJ1-2; unclear D gene. V lost 0 bases, J lost 7 bases, and 9 bases lay in between. CDR1 and CDR2 (germline): MNHEY, SMNVEV (reference sequence). The CDR3 totals 13 residues. CDR3 loop: CASSLSAGSGYTF. As DNA, the CDR3 is TGTGCCAGCAGTTTATCGGCCGGGTCTGGCTACACCTTC.